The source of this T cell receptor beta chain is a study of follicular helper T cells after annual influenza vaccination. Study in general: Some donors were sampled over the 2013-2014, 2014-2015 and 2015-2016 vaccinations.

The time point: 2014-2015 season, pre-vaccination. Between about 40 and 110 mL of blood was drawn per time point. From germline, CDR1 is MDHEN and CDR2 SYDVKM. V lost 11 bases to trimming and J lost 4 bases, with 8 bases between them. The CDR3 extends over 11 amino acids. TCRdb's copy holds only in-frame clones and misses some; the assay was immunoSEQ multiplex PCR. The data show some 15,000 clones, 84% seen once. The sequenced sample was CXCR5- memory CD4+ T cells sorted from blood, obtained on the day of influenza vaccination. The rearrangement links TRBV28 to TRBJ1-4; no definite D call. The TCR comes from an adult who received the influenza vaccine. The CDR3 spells CAGGFNEKLFF. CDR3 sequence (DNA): TGTGCCGGCGGGTTTAATGAAAAACTGTTTTTT.